Below, 17 T cell receptor beta chains from the same sample are listed, as sequenced in a study of T cells after yellow fever vaccination. TCRdb itself ran the 5' RACE reads through MiXCR, one entry per CDR3 protein. Of some 300,000 distinct CDR3 sequences listed, less than 4.5% are singletons. This specimen was PBMCs, taken on the day of the yellow fever booster vaccination. The receptors come from a young man who received the YFV17D yellow fever vaccine.

This clonotype showed up many times. This rearrangement joins TRBV7-2 to TRBJ2-5; the D gene is possibly TRBD2 (6 bases). Looked up from germline, CDR1 is SGHTA and CDR2 is FQGNSA. The V and J ends lost 5 bases and 10 bases respectively, with 20 bases between them. The CDR3 sequence is 14 residues long. CDR3 sequence reads: CASSRLGGAEDQYF. CDR3 bases: TGTGCCAGCAGCCGACTGGGGGGAGCTGAGGACCAGTACTTC.

This clonotype was found a few times. The rearrangement uses TRBV5-1 and TRBJ2-7; 8 nucleotides match TRBD1. The V gene end was trimmed by 2 bases and the J gene end by 0 bases; junction bases not matched to a gene: 4. This CDR3 has 15 residues. Germline values: CDR1 SGHRS, CDR2 YFSETQ. The CDR3 sequence: CASSLSTGASYEQYF. CDR3 in DNA: TGCGCCAGCAGCTTATCGACAGGGGCCTCCTACGAGCAGTACTTC.

The V call is TRBV11-2, the J call TRBJ2-3; TRBD1 might be the D (6 bases). Trimming took 5 bases from V and 3 from J, leaving 12 bases between them. Germline CDR1 and CDR2: SGHAT and FQNNGV. The CDR3 has 14 residues. The CDR3 coding sequence is TGTGCCAGCAGCCTAAACAGGGTTACAGATACGCAGTATTTT. This codes for CASSLNRVTDTQYF.

This clonotype was detected ten times or more. The rearrangement joins TRBV10-3 to TRBJ2-7; D may be TRBD2 (6 bases). Germline V gene sequence: CDR1 ENHRY, CDR2 SYGVKD. Trimming took 3 bases from V and 6 from J, leaving 15 bases between them. This CDR3 has 14 amino acids. Here the CDR3 DNA reads TGTGCCATCAGTGAAGCGGGCCCTACCCGCGAGCAGTACTTC. Its protein product is CAISEAGPTREQYF.

This clonotype was recorded a few times. The chain recombines TRBV20-1 with TRBJ2-7; D is possibly TRBD2 (5 bases). The V end was cut by 3 bases, the J end by 4 bases, with 16 bases between. The CDR3 spans 14 residues. Per the germline V gene, CDR1 is DFQATT and CDR2 is SNEGSKA (reference sequence). The CDR3 region is CSASLSGRGYEQYF. The DNA of the CDR3 is TGCAGTGCTAGTTTATCGGGGAGAGGGTACGAGCAGTACTTC.

This clonotype was detected many times. The chain has TRBV29-1 and TRBJ2-7; D may be TRBD2 (6 bases). CDR1 SQVTM and CDR2 ANQGSEA come from the germline V gene. CDR3 size: 15 residues. Trimming took 0 bases from V and 4 from J, leaving 16 bases between them. The CDR3 DNA is TGCAGCGTTGAAGATCCCCGGGGGACCTTATACGAGCAGTACTTC. Encoded protein: CSVEDPRGTLYEQYF.

This clonotype was found many times. The CDR3 here is CASSQRQTQYF. The CDR3 nucleotides are TGTGCCAGCAGCCAGCGGCAGACCCAGTACTTC. The chain recombines TRBV7-2 with TRBJ2-5; D is possibly TRBD2 (5 bases). The CDR3 has 11 residues. In germline, CDR1 is SGHTA, CDR2 FQGNSA. The V gene lost 5 bases and the J gene lost 6 bases, with 7 bases spanning the gap.

A few counts support this clonotype. The chain recombines TRBV18 with TRBJ2-7, with TRBD1 matching over 8 bases. CDR3 size: 15 residues. V lost 6 bases and J lost 5; bases outside the gene matches: 12. Germline loops: CDR1 KGHSH, CDR2 LQKENI. CDR3 residues: CASSLIQGASNEQYF. DNA of the CDR3: TGTGCCAGCTCCCTGATCCAGGGGGCTAGCAACGAGCAGTACTTC.

The V gene is TRBV5-1, the J gene TRBJ2-5; D is perhaps TRBD1 or TRBD2 (5 bases each). Trimming removed 0 bases from V and 5 bases from J, with 14 bases in between. This CDR3 is 15 amino acids long. The germline gives CDR1 SGHRS, CDR2 YFSETQ. CDR3 residues: CASSLERGYDETQYF. DNA for the CDR3: TGCGCCAGCAGCTTGGAACGGGGCTATGATGAGACCCAGTACTTC.

The gene calls are TRBV20-1 and TRBJ2-1; maybe TRBD1 (6 bases). The CDR3 extends over 15 amino acids. The germline CDR1 and CDR2 sequences are DFQATT and SNEGSKA (reference sequence). Trimming removed 0 bases from V and 5 bases from J, with 14 bases in between. CDR3 protein: CSAREGASTHNEQFF. In nucleotides, the CDR3 is TGCAGTGCTAGAGAGGGGGCGAGCACCCACAATGAGCAGTTCTTC.

V usage is TRBV19 and J usage is TRBJ2-7, with a tentative D call TRBD2 (6 bases). Looked up from germline, CDR1 is LNHDA and CDR2 is SQIVND (reference sequence). This CDR3 has 14 residues. V lost 7 bases to trimming and J lost 0 bases, with 13 bases between them. CDR3 nucleotides: TGTGCCAGTAACGACGGGACTCCCTCCTACGAGCAGTACTTC. Translated, it gives CASNDGTPSYEQYF.

In regard to this clonotype: It may be a read error: a sequence one base away is much more abundant. The CDR3 protein is CASSFSWRGGQGEQFF. CDR3 coding DNA: TGTGCCAGCAGTTTCTCCTGGCGGGGGGGCCAGGGTGAGCAGTTCTTC. The chain links TRBV6-2 or TRBV6-3 to TRBJ2-1; 9 bases are a match to TRBD2. After removal of 4 bases from V and 9 bases from J, the junction contained 13 bases not matched to a gene. The V gene's germline CDR1 is MNHEY and CDR2 SVGEGT. The CDR3 runs 16 residues.

This clonotype has a count of ten or more. The chain uses TRBV5-1 and TRBJ1-6; D is ambiguous. Trimming took off 1 base at V and 10 bases at J, with 9 bases between the two ends. This CDR3 is 13 amino acids long. Germline V lookup: CDR1 SGHRS, CDR2 YFSETQ. DNA for the CDR3: TGCGCCAGCAGCTTGAGTGCTCGGTCACCCCTCCACTTT. Its translation: CASSLSARSPLHF.

This clonotype has at least ten counts. V gene TRBV6-5 combines with J gene TRBJ2-1; unclear D gene. CDR1 is MNHEY, CDR2 SVGAGI, per germline. The CDR3 extends over 17 amino acids. The V and J ends lost 2 bases and 2 bases respectively, with 16 bases between them. The CDR3 region has the DNA TGTGCCAGCAGTTACGTTCGCTCCCCCGGACCCTACAATGAGCAGTTCTTC. It specifies CASSYVRSPGPYNEQFF.

This clonotype appeared a few times. The CDR3 DNA is TGTGCCTGGACTGCAAACTTTGGCAATCAGCCCCAGCATTTT. It codes for CAWTANFGNQPQHF. This chain joins TRBV30 and TRBJ1-5; D gene uncertain. CDR1 is GTSNPN, CDR2 SVGIG, per germline (reference sequence). With 4 bases removed from V and 2 bases from J, the gap between germline ends came to 12 bases. This CDR3 region has 14 residues. The complete variable domain, with remaining parts taken from reference TRBV30 and TRBJ1-5, reads SQTIHQWPATLVQPVGSPLSLECTVEGTSNPNLYWYRQAAGRGLQLLFYSVGIGQISSEVPQNLSASRPQDRQFILSSKKLLLSDSGFYLCAWTANFGNQPQHFGDGTRLSIL.

This chain uses TRBV5-1 with TRBJ2-5; weak D call: TRBD1 (6 bases). Germline V CDR1 and CDR2: SGHRS, YFSETQ. The CDR3 loop spans 16 amino acids. V lost 5 bases to trimming and J lost 5 bases, with 22 bases between them. CDR3: CASSLRGNLMKETQYF. The CDR3 DNA is TGCGCCAGCAGTTTGAGGGGGAACCTCATGAAGGAGACCCAGTACTTC.

A few counts support this clonotype. The chain is built from TRBV6-2 or TRBV6-3 and TRBJ1-5; weak D call: TRBD1 (6 bases). The CDR3 has 14 residues. Between the trimmed V and J ends, which lost 5 bases and 5 bases, there was a span of 13 bases. Germline V gene data show CDR1 as MNHEY and CDR2 as SVGEGT. CDR3 coding DNA: TGTGCCAGCAGTCCTAACAGGGACGATCAGCCCCAGCATTTT. Amino acids: CASSPNRDDQPQHF.